Following are 9 T cell receptor beta chains from one sample sequenced in a study of blood T cell repertoires in COVID-19. Some clones are missing from TCRdb's copy, which holds only in-frame ones; the method was immunoSEQ multiplex PCR. Of about 350,000 clones in the sample, around nine tenths were seen once. The sequenced sample was PBMCs or T cells enriched from blood (not recorded which). The origin of the receptors is a woman aged 30 to 39 who had been exposed to COVID-19.

This clone was picked up many times. The chain recombines TRBV7-9 with TRBJ2-7, with D maybe TRBD2 (7 bases). Germline-derived CDR1 and CDR2 are SEHNR and FQNEAQ (reference sequence). The CDR3 loop spans 13 amino acids. Trimming shortened V by 4 bases and J by 6 bases, and 13 bases separated the two germline ends. DNA of the CDR3: TGTGCCAGCAGCTCCGGCGGGGGCCTCGAGCAGTACTTC. Amino acids: CASSSGGGLEQYF.

Details on this clone: A junction end diverges from the germline sequence, so it may reflect a read error. The J gene is TRBJ1-2, the V gene TRBV5-1; the D gene is possibly TRBD1 (6 bases). The CDR3 consists of 11 residues. Germline CDR1 and CDR2: SGHRS and YFSETQ. The CDR3 here is CASSLEGDATF. The CDR3 nucleotides are TGCGCCAGCAGCTTGGAGGGGGACGCGACATTC.

This chain uses TRBV18 with TRBJ2-5, with D possibly TRBD2 on 5 matching bases. V was pared by 3 bases and J by 1 base, with 21 bases between. CDR3 length equals 18 residues. CDR1 KGHSH and CDR2 LQKENI come from the germline V gene. CDR3 DNA sequence: TGTGCCAGCTCACCGGCCCGTTCCGAGCGGAGGATCCAAGAGACCCAGTACTTC. It yields the protein CASSPARSERRIQETQYF.

This chain joins TRBV6-1 and TRBJ2-3; TRBD2 aligns across 9 bases. The CDR3 sequence is 16 residues long. Losses at the gene ends were 2 bases for V and 4 bases for J; bases not matched to a gene: 7. Per the germline V gene, CDR1 is MNHNS and CDR2 is SASEGT. The CDR3 reads CASSERREGEADTQYF. CDR3 coding DNA: TGTGCCAGCAGTGAACGGCGGGAGGGGGAGGCAGATACGCAGTATTTT.

CDR3 bases: TGCGCCAGCGGTCTCTCACAGAACACTGAAGCTTTCTTT. This translates into CASGLSQNTEAFF. The V and J genes are TRBV5-1 and TRBJ1-1; D remains ambiguous. The CDR3 covers 13 residues. Germline V gene sequence: CDR1 SGHRS, CDR2 YFSETQ. V was shortened by 7 bases and J by 1 base, with 11 bases between the two germline ends.

DNA for the CDR3: TGTGCCAGCAGTGGGACTAGCGGGAGCACCCTCTACGAGCAGTACTTC. It translates to CASSGTSGSTLYEQYF. The chain combines TRBV2 with TRBJ2-7; 13 bases align to TRBD2. Losses at the gene ends were 4 bases for V and 3 bases for J; bases not matched to a gene: 6. Germline V gives CDR1 SNHLY, CDR2 FYNNEI. The CDR3 is 16 amino acids.

The CDR3 loop reads CASSTSTYGQGRTRPDTQYF. CDR3 nucleotides: TGTGCCAGTAGTACCTCGACCTACGGACAGGGAAGAACCCGACCAGATACGCAGTATTTT. V gene TRBV19 combines with J gene TRBJ2-3, with 8 bases matching TRBD1. CDR3 length equals 20 residues. In germline, CDR1 is LNHDA, CDR2 SQIVND (reference sequence). J lost 4 bases, V lost 4 bases, and 22 bases had no gene match. The full variable domain, completed using reference TRBV19 and TRBJ2-3, is DGGITQSPKYLFRKEGQNVTLSCEQNLNHDAMYWYRQDPGQGLRLIYYSQIVNDFQKGDIAEGYSVSREKKESFPLTVTSAQKNPTAFYLCASSTSTYGQGRTRPDTQYFGPGTRLTVL.

The rearrangement links TRBV28 to TRBJ2-7, with a weak D call TRBD1 (6 bases). The length of the CDR3 is 14 residues. In germline, CDR1 is MDHEN, CDR2 SYDVKM. Deletions cut 2 bases from V and 6 bases from J, with 14 bases between. The CDR3 is CASSLGGRGSEQYF. CDR3 bases: TGTGCCAGCAGTTTAGGGGGCAGGGGCTCCGAGCAGTACTTC.

The rearrangement uses TRBV30 and TRBJ2-3, with TRBD2 identical over 7 bases. With V trimmed by 0 bases and J by 2 bases, 2 bases remained unmatched. Per the germline V gene, CDR1 is GTSNPN and CDR2 is SVGIG (reference sequence). The CDR3 is 14 amino acids. Written as DNA, the CDR3 is TGTGCCTGGAGTGTCGGGGGGTTCACAGATACGCAGTATTTT. Protein: CAWSVGGFTDTQYF.